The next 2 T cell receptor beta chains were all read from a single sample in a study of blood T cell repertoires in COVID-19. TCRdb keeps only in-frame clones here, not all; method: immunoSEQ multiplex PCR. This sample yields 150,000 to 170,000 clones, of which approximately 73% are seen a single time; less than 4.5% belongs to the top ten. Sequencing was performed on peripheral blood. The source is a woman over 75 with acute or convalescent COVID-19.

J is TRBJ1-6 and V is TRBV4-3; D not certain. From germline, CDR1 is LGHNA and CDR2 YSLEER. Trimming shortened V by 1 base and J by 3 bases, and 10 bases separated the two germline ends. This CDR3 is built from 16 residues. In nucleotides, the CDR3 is TGCGCCAGCAGCCAAGCGCGCAATAGCTATAATTCACCCCTCCACTTT. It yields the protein CASSQARNSYNSPLHF.

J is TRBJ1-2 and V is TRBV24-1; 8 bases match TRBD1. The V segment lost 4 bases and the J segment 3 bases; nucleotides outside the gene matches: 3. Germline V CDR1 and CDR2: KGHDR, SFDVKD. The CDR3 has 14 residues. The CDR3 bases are TGTGCCACCAGTGACCTGGACAGGGACTATGGCTACACCTTC. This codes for CATSDLDRDYGYTF.